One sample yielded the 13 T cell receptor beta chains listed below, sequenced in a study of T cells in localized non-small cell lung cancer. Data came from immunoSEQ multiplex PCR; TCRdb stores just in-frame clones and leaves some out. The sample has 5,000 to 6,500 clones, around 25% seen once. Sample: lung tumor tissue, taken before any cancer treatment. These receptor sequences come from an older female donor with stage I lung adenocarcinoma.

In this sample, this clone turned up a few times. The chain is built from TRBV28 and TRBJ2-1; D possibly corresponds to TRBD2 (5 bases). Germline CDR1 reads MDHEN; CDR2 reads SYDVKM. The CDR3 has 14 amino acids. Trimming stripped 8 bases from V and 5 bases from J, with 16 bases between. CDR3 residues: CASQWTQANNEQFF. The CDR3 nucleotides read TGTGCCAGCCAATGGACTCAAGCTAACAATGAGCAGTTCTTC.

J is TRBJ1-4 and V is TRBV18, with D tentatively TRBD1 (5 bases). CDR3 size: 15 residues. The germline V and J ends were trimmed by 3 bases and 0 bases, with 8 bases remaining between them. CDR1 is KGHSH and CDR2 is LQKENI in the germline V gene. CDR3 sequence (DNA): TGTGCCAGCTCACCGGGGCGAGCAACTAATGAAAAACTGTTTTTT. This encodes CASSPGRATNEKLFF. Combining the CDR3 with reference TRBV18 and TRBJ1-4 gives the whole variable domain NAGVMQNPRHLVRRRGQEARLRCSPMKGHSHVYWYRQLPEEGLKFMVYLQKENIIDESGMPKERFSAEFPKEGPSILRIQQVVRGDSAAYFCASSPGRATNEKLFFGSGTQLSVL.

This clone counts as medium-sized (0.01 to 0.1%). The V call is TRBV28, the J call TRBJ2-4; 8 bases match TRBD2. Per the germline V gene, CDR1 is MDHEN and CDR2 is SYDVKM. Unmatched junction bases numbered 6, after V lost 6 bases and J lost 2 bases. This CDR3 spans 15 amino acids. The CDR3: CASSQSGSSKNIQYF. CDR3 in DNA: TGTGCCAGCAGCCAAAGCGGGAGCTCCAAAAACATTCAGTACTTC.

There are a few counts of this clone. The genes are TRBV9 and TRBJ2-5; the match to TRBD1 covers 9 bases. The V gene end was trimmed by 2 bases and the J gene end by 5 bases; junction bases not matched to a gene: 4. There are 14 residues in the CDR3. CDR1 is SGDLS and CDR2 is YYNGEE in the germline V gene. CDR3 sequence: CASSVGQGWETQYF. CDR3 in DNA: TGTGCCAGCAGCGTCGGACAGGGGTGGGAGACCCAGTACTTC.

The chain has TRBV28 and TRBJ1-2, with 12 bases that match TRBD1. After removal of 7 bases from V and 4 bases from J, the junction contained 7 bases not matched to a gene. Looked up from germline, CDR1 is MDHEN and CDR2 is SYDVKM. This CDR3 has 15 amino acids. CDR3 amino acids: CASNQPGQGAYGYTF. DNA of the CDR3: TGTGCCAGCAACCAACCGGGACAGGGGGCCTATGGCTACACCTTC.

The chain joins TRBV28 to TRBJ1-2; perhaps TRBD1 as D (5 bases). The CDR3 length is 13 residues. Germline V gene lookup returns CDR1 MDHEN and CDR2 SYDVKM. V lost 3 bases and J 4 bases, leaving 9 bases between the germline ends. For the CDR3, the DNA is TGTGCCAGCAGTTTCCCCGGGACCTATGGCTACACCTTC. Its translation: CASSFPGTYGYTF.

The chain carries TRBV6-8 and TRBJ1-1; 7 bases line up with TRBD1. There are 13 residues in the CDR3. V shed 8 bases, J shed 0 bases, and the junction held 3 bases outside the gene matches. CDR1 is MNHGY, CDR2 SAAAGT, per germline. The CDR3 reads CASEGAMNTEAFF. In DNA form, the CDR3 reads TGTGCCAGCGAGGGGGCGATGAACACTGAAGCTTTCTTT.

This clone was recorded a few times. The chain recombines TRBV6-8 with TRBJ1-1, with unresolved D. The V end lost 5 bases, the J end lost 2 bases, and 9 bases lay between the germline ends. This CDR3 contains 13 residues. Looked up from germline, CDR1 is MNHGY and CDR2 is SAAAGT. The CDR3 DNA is TGTGCCAGCAGTGTGTGGCCAAACACTGAAGCTTTCTTT. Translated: CASSVWPNTEAFF.

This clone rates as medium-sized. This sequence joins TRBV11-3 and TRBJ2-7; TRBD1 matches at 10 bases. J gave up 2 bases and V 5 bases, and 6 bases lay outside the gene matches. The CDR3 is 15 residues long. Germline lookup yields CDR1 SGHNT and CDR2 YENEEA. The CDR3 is CASSTDRGPTYEQYF. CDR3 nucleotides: TGTGCCAGCAGCACTGACAGGGGGCCTACCTACGAGCAGTACTTC.

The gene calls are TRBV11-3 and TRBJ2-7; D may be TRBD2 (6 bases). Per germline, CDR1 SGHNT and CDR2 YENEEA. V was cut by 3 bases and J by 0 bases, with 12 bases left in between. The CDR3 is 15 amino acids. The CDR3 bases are TGTGCCAGCAGCTTGGACTACTACGCCTCCTACGAGCAGTACTTC. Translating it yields CASSLDYYASYEQYF.

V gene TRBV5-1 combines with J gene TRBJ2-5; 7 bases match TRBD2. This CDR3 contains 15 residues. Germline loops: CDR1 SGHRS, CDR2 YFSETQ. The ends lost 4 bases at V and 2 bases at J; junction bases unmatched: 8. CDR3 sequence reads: CASSGQGRGQETQYF. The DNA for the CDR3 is TGCGCCAGCAGCGGGCAAGGGAGGGGTCAAGAGACCCAGTACTTC.

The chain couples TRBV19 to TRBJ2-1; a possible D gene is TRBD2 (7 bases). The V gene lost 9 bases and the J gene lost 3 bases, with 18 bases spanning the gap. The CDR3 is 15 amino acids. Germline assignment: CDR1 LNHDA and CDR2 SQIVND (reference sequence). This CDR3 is CASKTYREGYNEQFF. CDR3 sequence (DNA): TGTGCCAGCAAGACCTACAGGGAGGGCTACAATGAGCAGTTCTTC.

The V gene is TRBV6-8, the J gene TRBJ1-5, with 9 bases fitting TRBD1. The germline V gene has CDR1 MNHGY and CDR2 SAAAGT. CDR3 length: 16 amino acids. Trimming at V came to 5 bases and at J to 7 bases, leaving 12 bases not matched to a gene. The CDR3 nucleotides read TGTGCCAGCAGTGTCCGGGACAGGGCGGGTCGGCAGCCCCAGCATTTT. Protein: CASSVRDRAGRQPQHF.